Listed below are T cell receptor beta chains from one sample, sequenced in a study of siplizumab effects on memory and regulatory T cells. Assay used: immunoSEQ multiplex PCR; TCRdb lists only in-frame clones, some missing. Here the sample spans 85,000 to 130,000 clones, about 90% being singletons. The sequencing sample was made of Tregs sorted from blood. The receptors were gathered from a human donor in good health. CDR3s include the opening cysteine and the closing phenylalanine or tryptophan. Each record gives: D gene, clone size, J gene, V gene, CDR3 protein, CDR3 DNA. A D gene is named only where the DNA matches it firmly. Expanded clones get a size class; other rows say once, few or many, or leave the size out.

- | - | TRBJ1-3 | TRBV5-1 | CASRRYDMVGSGNTIYF | TGCGCCAGCAGACGATATGACATGGTGGGCTCTGGAAACACCATATATTTT
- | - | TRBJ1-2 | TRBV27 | CASSNRVAPYGYTF | TGTGCCAGCAGTAACAGGGTGGCCCCGTATGGCTACACCTTC
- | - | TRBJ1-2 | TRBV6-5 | CASSRTVLGSHGYTF | TGTGCCAGCAGTCGGACAGTCCTTGGTAGCCATGGCTACACCTTC
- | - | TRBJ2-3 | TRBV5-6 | CASSLAQWTDTQYF | TGTGCCAGCAGCTTGGCCCAGTGGACAGATACGCAGTATTTT
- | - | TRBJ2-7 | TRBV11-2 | CAERGPESYEQYF | TGTGCCGAACGGGGGCCGGAGTCCTACGAGCAGTACTTC
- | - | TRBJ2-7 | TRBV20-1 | CSAYYYEQYF | TGCAGTGCTTACTACTACGAGCAGTACTTC
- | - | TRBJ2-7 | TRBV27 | CASSLRSAIAGEQYF | TGTGCCAGCAGTTTGAGGTCTGCAATCGCCGGCGAGCAGTACTTC
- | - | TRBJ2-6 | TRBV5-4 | CASSLSLGGSGANVLTF | TGTGCCAGCAGCTTGAGTTTGGGGGGATCTGGGGCCAACGTCCTGACTTTC
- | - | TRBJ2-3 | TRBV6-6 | CASSTTWDTQYF | TGTGCCAGCAGTACCACTTGGGATACGCAGTATTTT
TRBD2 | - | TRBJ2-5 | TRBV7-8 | CASSWGLALQETQYF | TGTGCCAGCAGCTGGGGACTAGCTCTTCAAGAGACCCAGTACTTC
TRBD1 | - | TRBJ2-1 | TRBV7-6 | CASSHGQGGMSSYNEQFF | TGTGCCAGCAGCCACGGACAGGGGGGAATGAGCTCCTACAATGAGCAGTTCTTC
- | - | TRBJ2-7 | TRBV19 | CASSIVGGLDAHEQYF | TGTGCCAGTAGTATAGTGGGAGGTTTAGATGCCCACGAGCAGTACTTC
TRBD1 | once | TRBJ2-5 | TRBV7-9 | CASNPPGTAEETQYF | TGTGCCAGCAACCCCCCCGGGACAGCTGAAGAGACCCAGTACTTC
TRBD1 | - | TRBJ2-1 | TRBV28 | CASSFLGQGWGEQFF | TGTGCCAGCAGTTTTCTCGGACAGGGTTGGGGTGAGCAGTTCTTC
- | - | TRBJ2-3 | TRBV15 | CATSRDLGFAIAGTQYF | TGTGCCACCAGCAGAGATCTCGGATTCGCAATTGCCGGTACGCAGTATTTT
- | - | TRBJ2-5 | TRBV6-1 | CASMGYQETQYF | TGTGCCAGCATGGGTTATCAAGAGACCCAGTACTTC
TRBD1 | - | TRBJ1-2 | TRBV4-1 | CASSPRTGQVTFYGYTF | TGCGCCAGCAGCCCTAGAACGGGACAGGTTACCTTCTATGGCTACACCTTC
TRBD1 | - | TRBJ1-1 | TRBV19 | CASRQGWNTEAFF | TGTGCCAGTAGACAGGGGTGGAACACTGAAGCTTTCTTT
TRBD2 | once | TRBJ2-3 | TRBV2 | CASRDELAGTDTQYF | TGTGCCAGCAGGGATGAACTAGCGGGTACAGATACGCAGTATTTT
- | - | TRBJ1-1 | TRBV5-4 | CASSLGRRGTEAFF | TGTGCCAGCAGCTTGGGACGGAGGGGGACTGAAGCTTTCTTT
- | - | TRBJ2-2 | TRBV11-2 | CASSLWAAGTGELFF | TGTGCCAGCAGCTTATGGGCAGCCGGGACCGGGGAGCTGTTTTTT
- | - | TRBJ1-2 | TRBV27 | CASASGGLGLYGYTF | TGTGCCAGCGCCTCCGGCGGGCTGGGACTCTATGGCTACACCTTC
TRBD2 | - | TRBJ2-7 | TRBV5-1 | CASSLGLAGGNYEQYF | TGCGCCAGCAGCTTGGGACTAGCGGGAGGGAACTACGAGCAGTACTTC
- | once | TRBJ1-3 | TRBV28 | CASSLDRHSGNTIYF | TGTGCCAGCAGTTTAGACAGACACTCTGGAAACACCATATATTTT
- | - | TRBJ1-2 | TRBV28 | CASSLRVYGYTF | TGTGCCAGCAGTTTACGCGTCTATGGCTACACCTTC
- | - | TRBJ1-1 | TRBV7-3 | CASSLGGHLNTEAFF | TGTGCCAGCAGCTTGGGGGGACATCTGAACACTGAAGCTTTCTTT
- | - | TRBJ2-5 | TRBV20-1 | CSASGGETQYF | TGCAGTGCTAGTGGAGGGGAGACCCAGTACTTC
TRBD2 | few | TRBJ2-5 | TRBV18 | CASSPQAGAQETQYF | TGTGCCAGCTCACCACAAGCGGGAGCTCAAGAGACCCAGTACTTC
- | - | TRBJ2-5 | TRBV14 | CASSPPNGRETQYF | TGTGCCAGCAGCCCCCCCAATGGTCGGGAGACCCAGTACTTC
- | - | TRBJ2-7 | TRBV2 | CASGRQNYEQYF | TGTGCCAGTGGTCGGCAGAACTACGAGCAGTACTTC
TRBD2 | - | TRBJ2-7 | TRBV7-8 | CASTRTRNGEQYF | TGTGCCAGCACCCGGACTAGAAATGGCGAGCAGTACTTC
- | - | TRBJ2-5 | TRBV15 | CATSRDTGLGETQYF | TGTGCCACCAGCAGAGATACGGGCTTGGGGGAGACCCAGTACTTC
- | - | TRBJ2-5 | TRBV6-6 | CASSYRRGIQETQYF | TGTGCCAGCAGTTACCGGCGTGGCATTCAAGAGACCCAGTACTTC
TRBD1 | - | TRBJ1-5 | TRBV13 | CASSMGQTSQPQHF | TGTGCCAGCAGCATGGGACAGACGAGTCAGCCCCAGCATTTT
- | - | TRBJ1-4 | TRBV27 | CASSLLDRPEKLFF | TGTGCCAGCAGTTTATTGGACAGACCTGAAAAACTGTTTTTT
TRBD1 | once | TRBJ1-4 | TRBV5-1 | CASSPGQGEEKLFF | TGCGCCAGCAGCCCCGGACAGGGGGAGGAAAAACTGTTTTTT
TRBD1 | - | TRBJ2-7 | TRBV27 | CASKPGTGYEQYF | TGTGCCAGCAAACCCGGGACAGGCTACGAGCAGTACTTC
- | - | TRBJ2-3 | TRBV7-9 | CASSISGTSTDTQYF | TGTGCCAGCAGCATTAGCGGAACAAGCACAGATACGCAGTATTTT
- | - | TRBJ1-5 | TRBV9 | CASSVGGMVNQPQHF | TGTGCCAGCAGCGTAGGAGGGATGGTGAATCAGCCCCAGCATTTT
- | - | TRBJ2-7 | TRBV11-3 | CASSLGPDAYEQYF | TGTGCCAGCAGCCTGGGACCCGACGCCTACGAGCAGTACTTC
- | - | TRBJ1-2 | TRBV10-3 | CAISAGGRIRGYTF | TGTGCCATCAGTGCGGGCGGACGTATACGGGGCTACACCTTC
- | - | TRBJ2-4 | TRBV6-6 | CASLGQRNIQYF | TGTGCCAGCTTAGGTCAGAGAAACATTCAGTACTTC
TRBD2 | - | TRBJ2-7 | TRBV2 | CASRSGLALDEQYF | TGTGCCAGCAGGTCGGGACTAGCGTTGGACGAGCAGTACTTC
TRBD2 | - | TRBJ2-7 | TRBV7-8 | CASSGNSGSPSYEQYF | TGTGCCAGCAGCGGCAATAGCGGGAGCCCCTCCTACGAGCAGTACTTC
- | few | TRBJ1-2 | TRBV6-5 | CASSYAGAQGYGYTF | TGTGCCAGCAGTTACGCGGGGGCTCAGGGCTATGGCTACACCTTC
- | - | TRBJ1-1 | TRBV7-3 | CASSSTGNMNTEAFF | TGTGCCAGCAGCTCTACAGGGAACATGAACACTGAAGCTTTCTTT
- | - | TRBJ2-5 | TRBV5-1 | CASSTGGGGETQYF | TGCGCCAGCAGCACTGGAGGGGGAGGAGAGACCCAGTACTTC
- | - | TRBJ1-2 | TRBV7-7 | CASSLGGVYGYTF | TGTGCTAGCAGCTTAGGAGGGGTCTATGGCTACACCTTC
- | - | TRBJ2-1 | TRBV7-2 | CASSGGITYNEQFF | TGTGCCAGCAGCGGCGGGATCACCTACAATGAGCAGTTCTTC
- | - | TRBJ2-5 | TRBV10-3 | CAISPGKQETQYF | TGTGCCATCAGCCCAGGGAAACAAGAGACCCAGTACTTC
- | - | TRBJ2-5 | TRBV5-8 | CASSLVSVQETQYF | TGTGCCAGCAGCTTAGTTTCGGTCCAAGAGACCCAGTACTTC
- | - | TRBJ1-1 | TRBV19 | CASSWQGMNTEAFF | TGTGCCAGTAGTTGGCAGGGGATGAACACTGAAGCTTTCTTT
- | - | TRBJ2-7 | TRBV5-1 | CASSLVTGTYEQYF | TGCGCCAGCAGCTTGGTCACAGGGACCTACGAGCAGTACTTC
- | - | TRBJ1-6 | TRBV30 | CAWSEENNSPLHF | TGTGCCTGGAGCGAGGAAAATAATTCACCCCTCCACTTT